This record concerns one T cell receptor beta chain sequence. Germline V gives CDR1 SGHDT, CDR2 YYEEEE. This CDR3 has 16 amino acids. The V segment lost 2 bases and the J segment 4 bases; nucleotides outside the gene matches: 6. This specimen comes from a study of cytomegalovirus exposure and HLA in healthy donors. Amplification used 60 Vbeta primers and 13 Jbeta primers. The table came from immunoSEQ multiplex PCR; TCRdb's copy has only in-frame clones and leaves some out. The sample consists of 110,000 to 150,000 clones, 80% of them appearing once. This TCR came from a male donor in good health and CMV-seropositive. V usage is TRBV5-6 and J usage is TRBJ1-3; 10 bases map to TRBD1. Sample: PBMCs. The CDR3 reads CASSFSDRGFGNTIYF. The CDR3 coding sequence is TGTGCCAGCAGCTTTTCGGACAGGGGGTTCGGAAACACCATATATTTT.